This TCR beta chain is from a study of T cells in women clearing cervical HPV infection. Generated by immunoSEQ multiplex PCR, the TCRdb table keeps only in-frame clones and is missing some. The sample has about 32,000 clones. Note on this clone: The sequence runs out 3 residues before the end of the CDR3; the remainder is reconstructed from the germline J gene.

The CDR3 consists of 14 residues. Per germline, CDR1 LNHDA and CDR2 SQIVND (reference sequence). The rearrangement links TRBV19 to TRBJ1-2, with 8 bases lining up with TRBD1. Material for sequencing was blood buffy coat. This TCR was sampled from a woman aged 18 to 75 with a cervical HPV16 infection that either progressed to CIN3+ or cleared (not recorded which). CDR3 residues: CASRQTGGHYDYTF. Incomplete CDR3 DNA: TGTGCCAGTAGACAAACAGGGGGGCACTACGAC. The full variable domain, in which reference TRBV19 and TRBJ1-2 provide the parts outside the CDR3, is DGGITQSPKYLFRKEGQNVTLSCEQNLNHDAMYWYRQDPGQGLRLIYYSQIVNDFQKGDIAEGYSVSREKKESFPLTVTSAQKNPTAFYLCASRQTGGHYDYTFGSGTRLTVV.